This section outlines one T cell receptor beta chain sequence together with its context. It lacks a known antigen. Base qualities are not recorded, but no much larger clone differs from it by a single base. From the cysteine up to the phenylalanine, the CDR3 has a length of 16 residues. The retained sequence is limited to the CDR3, 48 bases, with the frame set at the first base. The germline V gene sets CDR1 to SGHAT and CDR2 to FQNNGV. V is cut by 7 bases and J by 4 bases, and the space between the germline ends is 19 bases. The data belong to a study of blood T cell repertoires in COVID-19 (dated by TCRdb to the early 2020s). At the level of the whole study: Samples covering the acute and convalescent phases of COVID-19 were provided by collaborators in the United States, Italy and Spain. The material from the prospective study consisted of cDNA or gDNA derived from T cells, B-cell-depleted T cells, or PBMCs. A freely available public database, intended as a resource for researchers studying the immune response to SARS-CoV-2, is where the repertoires were released. Where available, HLA class I and class II types were obtained from metadata supplied by the sample provider rather than from assay-based typing. The dataset comprised deeply sampled blood TCRbeta repertoires from subjects exposed to, actively infected with, or recovered from COVID-19. Sample metadata almost always included a de-identified subject ID, COVID-19 status, age in years and sex. The samples were drawn from two sources: the first 160 participants of the ongoing ImmuneRACE study, and fewer than 1,500 subjects contributed by 6 global collaborators.

Findings and caveats that apply to the study as a whole: How much clinical and demographic metadata was included differed by source and by participant, and the metadata was provided uncurated.

Whole blood was collected in K2EDTA tubes by collaborating institutions according to the institutions' own protocols. For TCRbeta analysis, collaborators shipped samples in one of three forms: frozen whole blood, isolated PBMCs, or DNA extracted from either of those sample types. TCRbeta CDR3 regions were amplified from genomic DNA by means of the immunoSEQ Assay, a bias-controlled multiplex PCR. The authors processed their data as follows. The number of nucleated cells in each sample was estimated by amplification of reference gene primers within the assay. Sequence reads were collapsed and filtered to measure the absolute abundance of every unique TCRbeta CDR3 rearrangement. For each sample, productive Simpson clonality was calculated as the square root of Simpson's diversity index over productive rearrangements. TCRdb re-hosts the immuneACCESS table, in-frame sequences only. Its copies lack some clones; in the studies checked, an unresolved V gene accounts for under half of them, and the cause for the rest is not known. That table gives V, J and clone size, and the DNA gave D and trimming. The table for this sample lists about 250,000 clones; about 89% of them were counted only once. The ten top clones hold 0.75% to 0.9% of the sample.

This TCR came from a man aged 25-45 years with acute or convalescent COVID-19. Sequenced input: peripheral blood. The V and J segments used are TRBV11-2 and TRBJ2-2; perhaps TRBD2 is the D gene, with 6 bases matching. The CDR3 reads CASTLLIAGFTGELFF. The DNA sequence reads TGTGCCAGCACTCTCTTAATTGCGGGGTTCACCGGGGAGCTGTTTTTT.